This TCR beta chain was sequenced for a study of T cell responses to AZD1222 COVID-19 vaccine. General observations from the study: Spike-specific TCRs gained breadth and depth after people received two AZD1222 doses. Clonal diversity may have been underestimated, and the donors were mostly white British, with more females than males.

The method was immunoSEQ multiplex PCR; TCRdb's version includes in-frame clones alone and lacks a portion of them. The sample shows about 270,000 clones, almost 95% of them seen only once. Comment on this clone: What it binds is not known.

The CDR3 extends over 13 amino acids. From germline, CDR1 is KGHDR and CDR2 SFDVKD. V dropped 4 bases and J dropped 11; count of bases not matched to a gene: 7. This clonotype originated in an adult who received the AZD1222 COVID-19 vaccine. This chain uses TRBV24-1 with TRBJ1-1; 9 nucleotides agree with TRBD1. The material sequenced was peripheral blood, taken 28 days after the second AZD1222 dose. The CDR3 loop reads CATSDSTGGWAFF. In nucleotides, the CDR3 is TGTGCCACCAGTGACTCCACAGGGGGCTGGGCTTTCTTT.